Listed below are T cell receptor beta chains from one sample, sequenced in a study of blood T cell repertoires in COVID-19. TCRdb's table, derived via immunoSEQ multiplex PCR, lists solely in-frame clones and lacks some. The profile shows 150,000 to 200,000 clones, around four fifths of them singletons. The sequencing sample was made of peripheral blood. The origin of the receptors is a man in his 70s with acute or convalescent COVID-19. The CDR3 runs from the conserved cysteine through the conserved F or W. D genes are given only for firm matches. Where a row states a size, it is once, few, many or the class of an expanded clone; other rows omit it.

d_call	cdr3_length	j_call	v_call	clone_size	cdr3_nt	cdr3_aa
-	13	TRBJ1-2	TRBV7-2	-	TGTGCCAGCAGCTTAGGGGCTGGCTATGGCTACACCTTC	CASSLGAGYGYTF
TRBD1	15	TRBJ1-2	TRBV10-3	-	TGTGCCATCAGTGAGTGGGGGGGACAGGGCTATGGCTACACCTTC	CAISEWGGQGYGYTF
-	15	TRBJ1-5	TRBV3-1/TRBV3-2	-	TGTGCCAGCAGTGGGGGGGGGAAACTATCCCAGCCCCAGCATTTT	CASSGGGKLSQPQHF
-	16	TRBJ2-6	TRBV2	-	TGTGCCAGCAGCTTTGGACAACTCTCTGGGGCCAACGTCCTGACTTTC	CASSFGQLSGANVLTF
-	15	TRBJ1-1	TRBV19	-	TGTGCCAGTAGTACCCCCCCGGGGGTTGGGACTGAAGCTTTCTTT	CASSTPPGVGTEAFF
TRBD1	13	TRBJ1-2	TRBV25-1	few	TGTGCCAGCAGTGAGGACAGGGTACTTGGCTACACCTTC	CASSEDRVLGYTF
TRBD2	16	TRBJ2-5	TRBV15	-	TGTGCCACCAGCAGGGGAGCGGGAGGGCCTATAGAGACCCAGTACTTC	CATSRGAGGPIETQYF
TRBD1	14	TRBJ2-5	TRBV7-9	-	TGTGCCAGCAGCCCTAGGGACAGCCAAGAGACCCAGTACTTC	CASSPRDSQETQYF
-	12	TRBJ1-1	TRBV7-2	-	-	CASSGVGGGTFF
TRBD1	15	TRBJ2-5	TRBV4-2	-	TGTGCCAGCAGCCGGGCGACAGGGGGCCTGGAGACCCAGTACTTC	CASSRATGGLETQYF
TRBD1	15	TRBJ2-7	TRBV11-3	few	TGTGCCAGCAGAGACCGGGACAGGGCTTCCTACGAGCAGTACTTC	CASRDRDRASYEQYF
-	15	TRBJ2-5	TRBV19	-	TGTGCCAGTAAACCCGGGGGTAGCCGCCAAGAGACCCAGTACTTC	CASKPGGSRQETQYF
-	12	TRBJ1-4	TRBV6-5	-	TGTGCCAGCAGTTCCTTCAATGAAAAACTGTTTTTT	CASSSFNEKLFF
TRBD1	15	TRBJ1-1	TRBV2	-	TGTGCCAGCAGTGAGAGGACAGGTGGGAACACTGAAGCTTTCTTT	CASSERTGGNTEAFF
-	13	TRBJ2-1	TRBV5-6	-	TGTGCCAGCAGCTCAATAGACTCCAATGAGCAGTTCTTC	CASSSIDSNEQFF
-	12	TRBJ1-1	TRBV14	many	TGTGCCAGCAGCCATCCACAGGGCGCCGCTTTCTTT	CASSHPQGAAFF
-	13	TRBJ2-3	TRBV5-8	-	TGTGCCAGCAGGTGGCTCCTCACAGATACGCAGTATTTT	CASRWLLTDTQYF
-	16	TRBJ2-1	TRBV6-1	-	TGTGCCAGCAGTGTGGACATTCCTGCTAACTACAATGAGCAGTTCTTC	CASSVDIPANYNEQFF
TRBD1	13	TRBJ1-2	TRBV5-1	-	TGCGCCAGCAGCTTCGGACAGGGGGGTGGCTACACCTTC	CASSFGQGGGYTF
-	16	TRBJ2-7	TRBV10-1	-	TGCGCCAGCAGTCACTCAGGCGATCAAGACTCCTACGAGCAGTACTTC	CASSHSGDQDSYEQYF
-	15	TRBJ2-7	TRBV7-2	-	TGTGCCAGCAGCTCCACAGTCCTGAGCTCCTACGAGCAGTACTTC	CASSSTVLSSYEQYF
-	14	TRBJ2-5	TRBV27	-	TGTGCCAGCAGTTTAAACTGGGGGGAAGAGACCCAGTACTTC	CASSLNWGEETQYF
-	15	TRBJ2-1	TRBV10-2	few	TGCGCCAGCAGTGGAGACCGGGTCCCCTACAATGAGCAGTTCTTC	CASSGDRVPYNEQFF
TRBD2	16	TRBJ2-3	TRBV7-3	-	TGTGCCAGCAGCTTCCTGCCTAGCGGGAGAGCAGATACGCAGTATTTT	CASSFLPSGRADTQYF
-	13	TRBJ2-3	TRBV12-5	-	TGTGCTAGTGCTTTCCCCTCCACAGATACGCAGTATTTT	CASAFPSTDTQYF
-	13	TRBJ2-1	TRBV11-2	once	TGTGCCAGCAGCTTAGATCGGGGAGGGGGGCAGTTCTTC	CASSLDRGGGQFF
-	13	TRBJ1-6	TRBV30	-	TGTGCCTGGAACCGGGACACTAATTCACCCCTCCACTTT	CAWNRDTNSPLHF
TRBD1	14	TRBJ2-7	TRBV19	-	TGTGCCAGTAGTATGCAGGGGGTCTCCTACGAGCAGTACTTC	CASSMQGVSYEQYF
TRBD2	14	TRBJ2-5	TRBV6-5	-	TGTGCCAGCAGTTACTTCAGCGGGGTCGAGACCCAGTACTTC	CASSYFSGVETQYF
-	14	TRBJ2-2	TRBV2	-	TGTGCCAGCGCTTCGACTAAAATCACCGGGGAGCTGTTTTTT	CASASTKITGELFF
-	13	TRBJ2-1	TRBV6-1	few	TGTGCCAGCAGTGAAGCTCCTAACCGTGAGCAGTTCTTC	CASSEAPNREQFF
-	13	TRBJ2-2	TRBV7-3	-	-	CASSPFGAGELFF
-	14	TRBJ2-1	TRBV14	-	TGTGCCAGCAGCCAGGGAACAGGGTGGGGTGAGCAGTTCTTC	CASSQGTGWGEQFF
-	14	TRBJ2-3	TRBV14	-	TGTGCCAGCAGCCGGGCCCAACGCCCAGATACGCAGTATTTT	CASSRAQRPDTQYF
-	14	TRBJ1-2	TRBV18	-	TGTGCCAGCTCACCGTCCCAAACTAACTATGGCTACACCTTC	CASSPSQTNYGYTF
TRBD1	15	TRBJ2-5	TRBV28	-	TGTGCCAGCAGCTACCATCGGGACAGCCAAGAGACCCAGTACTTC	CASSYHRDSQETQYF
-	17	TRBJ2-1	TRBV5-1	-	TGCGCCAGCAGCTTGGAAGGGTGGGGGACACGACTTAATGAGCAGTTCTTC	CASSLEGWGTRLNEQFF
TRBD1	14	TRBJ2-1	TRBV15	-	TGTGCCACCAGCACACCCGACAGGGGAAGTGAGCAGTTCTTC	CATSTPDRGSEQFF
-	15	TRBJ2-5	TRBV6-5	-	TGTGCCAGCAGTTACATTTTCGGCACGGGAGAGACCCAGTACTTC	CASSYIFGTGETQYF
-	17	TRBJ2-5	TRBV5-1	-	TGCGCCAGCAGCTTGGTTCTGGGGGCAATGGGCCAAGAGACCCAGTACTTC	CASSLVLGAMGQETQYF
-	12	TRBJ1-4	TRBV2	-	TGTGCCAGCCGACATGGTAATGAAAAACTGTTTTTT	CASRHGNEKLFF
-	15	TRBJ1-2	TRBV5-1	few	TGCGCCAGCAGCACCTACGAAGGACAGCTCTATGGCTACACCTTC	CASSTYEGQLYGYTF
TRBD1	16	TRBJ1-1	TRBV16	-	TGTGCCAGCAGCCAACTCCAGGGGGGTTTGAACACTGAAGCTTTCTTT	CASSQLQGGLNTEAFF
-	15	TRBJ1-1	TRBV6-5	few	TGTGCCAGCAGTCGTACCCTACGGGGGGCGGGTGAAGCTTTCTTT	CASSRTLRGAGEAFF
-	15	TRBJ1-5	TRBV2	-	TGTGCCAGCAGGGACAGCGCGAATAGCAATCAGCCCCAGCATTTT	CASRDSANSNQPQHF